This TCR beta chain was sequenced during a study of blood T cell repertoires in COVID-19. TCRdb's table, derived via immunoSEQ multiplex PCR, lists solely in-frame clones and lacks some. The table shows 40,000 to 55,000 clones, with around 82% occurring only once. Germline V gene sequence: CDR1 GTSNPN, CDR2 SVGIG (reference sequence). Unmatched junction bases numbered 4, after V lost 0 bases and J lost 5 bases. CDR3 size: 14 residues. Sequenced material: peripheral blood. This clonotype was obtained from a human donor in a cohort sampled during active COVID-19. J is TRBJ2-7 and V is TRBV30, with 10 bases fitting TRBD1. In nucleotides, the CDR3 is TGTGCCTGGAGTGTTGGGACAGGGGCTGACGAGCAGTACTTC. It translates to CAWSVGTGADEQYF. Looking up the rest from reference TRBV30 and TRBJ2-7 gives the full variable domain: SQTIHQWPATLVQPVGSPLSLECTVEGTSNPNLYWYRQAAGRGLQLLFYSVGIGQISSEVPQNLSASRPQDRQFILSSKKLLLSDSGFYLCAWSVGTGADEQYFGPGTRLTVT.